This T cell receptor (beta chain) was found in a study of regulatory T cells in long-lasting Graves disease. Trimming shortened V by 9 bases and J by 2 bases, and 4 bases separated the two germline ends. Per germline, CDR1 KGHDR and CDR2 SFDVKD. The CDR3 is 11 residues long. Stated time point: newly diagnosed GD, antithyroid drugs for less than 3 months. With RNA extracted from PBMCs as input, the TCR library was made. This clonotype was seen a few times. HTBI primers from iRepertoire and Arm-PCR of CDR3 regions yielded the TCR beta libraries. TCRdb fed the multiplex PCR reads into MiXCR, producing one record per CDR3 protein. The sample shows around 400,000 distinct CDR3 sequences, approximately 15% of them seen only once. These data were likewise used in another study, on T cells in Graves' hyperthyroidism and ophthalmopathy.

The chain combines TRBV24-1 with TRBJ1-5, with unresolved D. The clonotype originates from a woman aged 40-49 years with Graves disease. The sample was peripheral blood mononuclear cells (PBMCs), taken at new diagnosis, from a patient treated with antithyroid drugs. This chain's CDR3 is CATRGNQPQHF. Written as DNA, the CDR3 is TGTGCCACCCGGGGCAATCAGCCCCAGCATTTT.